The T cell receptor beta chain described here comes from a study of technical replicates of blood from a handful of donors. CDR1 SGHRS and CDR2 YFSETQ come from the germline V gene. Trimming at V came to 4 bases and at J to 0 bases, leaving 15 bases not matched to a gene. This CDR3 comprises 19 residues. Libraries were prepared by immunoSEQ multiplex PCR; TCRdb keeps only in-frame clonotypes and omits some of them. The repertoire includes tens of thousands of clones, approximately 93% of them detected once, and 0.24% sits in the top ten. The sequencing sample was made of T cells isolated from PBMCs. This receptor was taken from a human donor in good health. The chain couples TRBV5-1 to TRBJ2-1; TRBD1 matches at 8 bases. In DNA, the CDR3 is TGCGCCAGCAGCCAAGATCGGGACAGGCTTATGGGCTCCTACAATGAGCAGTTCTTC. As protein: CASSQDRDRLMGSYNEQFF.